This is a list of T cell receptor beta chains from one sample in a study of blood T cell repertoires in COVID-19. Using immunoSEQ multiplex PCR, the repertoire was profiled, and TCRdb retains in-frame clones only, with some absent. The table has a few hundred thousand clones, 88% seen once. Source material: PBMCs or T cells enriched from blood (not recorded which). All receptors derive from a woman in her thirties who had been exposed to COVID-19. The CDR3 runs from the conserved cysteine through the conserved F or W. Each record gives: clone size, V gene, D gene, J gene, CDR3 DNA, CDR3 protein. D genes are given only for firm matches. Clone size is given for some rows only: seen once, a few or many times, or a class if the clone is expanded.

>NA|TRBV11-3|TRBD1|TRBJ2-7
TGTGCCAGCAGCCTGGGACAGGGGAAGTCCTACGAGCAGTACTTC
CASSLGQGKSYEQYF
>NA|TRBV27|NA|TRBJ2-3
TGTGCCAGCAGTTTATCGAGGCCAGATACGCAGTATTTT
CASSLSRPDTQYF
>once|TRBV2|NA|TRBJ2-1
TGTGCCAGCAGCGCCGGCGGGACTTCCGTTTATTATGAGCAGTTCTTC
CASSAGGTSVYYEQFF
>NA|TRBV28|NA|TRBJ2-7
TGTGCCAGCAGTTTGGCCCCATACGAGCAGTACTTC
CASSLAPYEQYF
>NA|TRBV19|NA|TRBJ2-5
TGTGCCAGTAGTATAAATCGGGGAGAGACCCAGTACTTC
CASSINRGETQYF
>NA|TRBV10-1|TRBD2|TRBJ2-3
TGCGCCAGCAGTGACGGAACGGGACTAGCGATAACAGATACGCAGTATTTT
CASSDGTGLAITDTQYF
>NA|TRBV9|NA|TRBJ1-4
TGTGCCAGCAGCGGGGCCAAGAATGAAAAACTGTTTTTT
CASSGAKNEKLFF
>NA|TRBV25-1|TRBD1|TRBJ1-2
TGTGCCAGCTGTCTTAGGGGGCCGGGCTACACCTTC
CASCLRGPGYTF
>NA|TRBV11-2|TRBD2|TRBJ2-7
TGTGCCAGCAGCACACAAGCGGGGGGCTCCTACGAGCAGTACTTC
CASSTQAGGSYEQYF
>NA|TRBV11-2|NA|TRBJ1-4
TGTGCCAGCAGCCAAGGGACGGGACACCCAACTAATGAAAAACTGTTTTTT
CASSQGTGHPTNEKLFF
>once|TRBV10-1|NA|TRBJ2-1
TGCGCCAGCAGTGAGGGGTCTACGGGGAATGAGCAGTTCTTC
CASSEGSTGNEQFF
>few|TRBV2|NA|TRBJ2-7
TGTGCCAGCAGGAACCCGGGACAAGACCCCTACGAGCAGTACTTC
CASRNPGQDPYEQYF
>NA|TRBV27|TRBD2|TRBJ2-7
TGTGCCAGCAGTGTACTAGCGGGAGGGAGGAGGGAGCAGTACTTC
CASSVLAGGRREQYF
>NA|TRBV3-1/TRBV3-2|TRBD2|TRBJ2-6
TGTGCCAGCAGCCAAGTGTACAGCGGGATCTCTGGGGCCAACGTCCTGACTTTC
CASSQVYSGISGANVLTF
>NA|TRBV28|NA|TRBJ2-7
TGTGCCAGCAGTGGCAATTCCTACGAGCAGTACTTC
CASSGNSYEQYF
>NA|TRBV29-1|TRBD1|TRBJ2-6
TGCAGCGTTGGGGACAGAAGCTCTGGGGCCAACGTCCTGACTTTC
CSVGDRSSGANVLTF
>once|TRBV7-8|NA|TRBJ2-7
TGTGCCAGCAGCAAAGGGGGGGGTTACGAGCAGTACTTC
CASSKGGGYEQYF
>NA|TRBV10-1|NA|TRBJ1-5
TGCGCCAGCAGTGAGGGGGGGGGACAGCCCCAGCATTTT
CASSEGGGQPQHF
>NA|TRBV5-8|TRBD2|TRBJ2-1
TGTGCCAGCAGCTCTGGACTAGCGGGAGTTGAGCAGTTCTTC
CASSSGLAGVEQFF
>NA|TRBV6-5|NA|TRBJ2-3
TGTGCCAGCAAAAGACAGTGGGCTCTCACAGATACGCAGTATTTT
CASKRQWALTDTQYF
>NA|TRBV6-1|NA|TRBJ2-7
TGTGCCAGCAGTGAATGGGACTCCTCCTACGAGCAGTACTTC
CASSEWDSSYEQYF
>NA|TRBV11-2|NA|TRBJ1-1
TGTGCCAGCAGCTTCAACAGCGGTGGAAACACTGAAGCTTTCTTT
CASSFNSGGNTEAFF
>NA|TRBV28|NA|TRBJ1-2
TGTGCCAGCAGTTCAGGAGGGCGGGGCTACACCTTC
CASSSGGRGYTF
>NA|TRBV9|TRBD2|TRBJ2-1
TGTGCCAGCAGCGTAGAATCAGGTCTTTGGACTAGCCAACTCAATGAGCAGTTCTTC
CASSVESGLWTSQLNEQFF
>NA|TRBV28|TRBD2|TRBJ2-5
TGTGCCAGCAGTCCGGGGGGGCCGGGGGAGACCCAGTACTTC
CASSPGGPGETQYF
>NA|TRBV12-3/TRBV12-4|NA|TRBJ2-7
TGTGCCAGCAGTACGAGCTCCTACGAGCAGTACTTC
CASSTSSYEQYF
>NA|TRBV5-1|NA|TRBJ2-4
TGCGCCAGCAGCCAAGGCCCTCAGGGAACCAAAAACATTCAGTACTTC
CASSQGPQGTKNIQYF
>NA|TRBV19|TRBD1|TRBJ2-2
TGTGCCAGTGACAGGGGGGCCGGGGAGCTGTTTTTT
CASDRGAGELFF
>NA|TRBV7-3|NA|TRBJ2-3
TGTGCCAGCAGCTTCACATACACAGATACGCAGTATTTT
CASSFTYTDTQYF
>NA|TRBV9|NA|TRBJ2-3
TGTGCCAGCAGCGTCCGAACGTGGGGGGGCACAGATACGCAGTATTTT
CASSVRTWGGTDTQYF
>NA|TRBV7-6|TRBD1|TRBJ2-7
TGTGCCAGCAGCCCTCCGGGACAGGGAAACTACGAGCAGTACTTC
CASSPPGQGNYEQYF
>NA|TRBV7-9|TRBD1|TRBJ1-1
TGTGCCAGCAGTATGACAGGGATGAACACTGAAGCTTTCTTT
CASSMTGMNTEAFF
>few|TRBV19|TRBD2|TRBJ2-1
TGTGCCAGTAGTATCGCTAGCGGGAGAAATGAGCAGTTCTTC
CASSIASGRNEQFF
>NA|TRBV5-1|NA|TRBJ2-7
TGCGCCAGCAGCTTGGTTCAGGGCTACGAGCAGTACTTC
CASSLVQGYEQYF
>NA|TRBV10-1|NA|TRBJ1-5
TGCGCCAGCAGTGAGACGAGAACGGGTCAGCCCCAGCATTTT
CASSETRTGQPQHF
>NA|TRBV7-9|NA|TRBJ2-7
TGTGCCAGCAGCTCCCGAGGACGGGACTACGAGCAGTACTTC
CASSSRGRDYEQYF
>NA|TRBV24-1|NA|TRBJ1-2
TGTGCCACCAGTGCGAGTATAAACTATGGCTACACCTTC
CATSASINYGYTF
>NA|TRBV28|NA|TRBJ1-3
TGTGCCTATAACCGATGGACCGGGACAAATCGAAACACCATATATTTT
CAYNRWTGTNRNTIYF
>NA|TRBV5-1|TRBD2|TRBJ2-1
TGCGCCAGCAGCTTCGGATCAGCGGGATCCCACAATGAGCAGTTCTTC
CASSFGSAGSHNEQFF
>NA|TRBV27|NA|TRBJ1-5
TGTGCCAGCAGTTGGGCGGGGGTTCAGCCCCAGCATTTT
CASSWAGVQPQHF
>NA|TRBV28|NA|TRBJ2-5
TGTGCCAGCAGTCCCGAGACAGTCGGCTGGGGGACCCAGTACTTC
CASSPETVGWGTQYF
>few|TRBV27|NA|TRBJ2-3
TGTGCCAGCAGTTTTTTCGGAGTTAGCGGCTTCACAGATACGCAGTATTTT
CASSFFGVSGFTDTQYF
>NA|TRBV19|TRBD1|TRBJ2-7
TGTGCCAGTAGTAGACAGGGGGCATTCTACGAGCAGTACTTC
CASSRQGAFYEQYF